The 20 T cell receptor beta chains presented below share a single source sample, sequenced in a study of blood T cell repertoires in COVID-19. The assay was immunoSEQ multiplex PCR, and TCRdb's table has in-frame clones only and misses some. The sample records 150,000 or so clones, 90% to 95% being singletons. The sequencing sample was made of peripheral blood. The receptors originated from a man aged 45 to 65 with acute or convalescent COVID-19.

This clone was detected once. This chain links TRBV27 with TRBJ1-5, with TRBD1 matching 11 bases. This CDR3 comprises 16 residues. V shed 5 bases, J shed 9 bases, and the junction held 12 bases outside the gene matches. Germline lookup yields CDR1 MNHEY and CDR2 SMNVEV (reference sequence). CDR3 loop: CASSPTGTGGHRPQHF. CDR3 DNA sequence: TGTGCCAGCAGTCCCACCGGGACAGGGGGTCATCGGCCCCAGCATTTT.

This clone was recorded once. This chain links TRBV14 with TRBJ2-1, with D maybe TRBD1 (6 bases). The V gene lost 4 bases and the J gene lost 6 bases, with 16 bases spanning the gap. Germline values: CDR1 SGHDN, CDR2 FVKESK. This CDR3 has 15 residues. The CDR3 region has the DNA TGTGCCAGCAGCCGCGCCGGGACACCTCTCAATGAGCAGTTCTTC. Amino acid sequence: CASSRAGTPLNEQFF.

V gene TRBV19 combines with J gene TRBJ1-5, with 9 bases lining up with TRBD1. With 9 bases clipped from V and 2 bases from J, the junction kept 11 bases outside the gene matches. CDR3 length equals 16 residues. Germline values: CDR1 LNHDA, CDR2 SQIVND (reference sequence). The CDR3 bases are TGTGCCAGCCACCGGGACAGGGAGATGCGCAATCAGCCCCAGCATTTT. It is translated as CASHRDREMRNQPQHF.

The gene calls are TRBV28 and TRBJ2-2, with D possibly matching TRBD1 (5 bases). Trimming pared 5 bases from V and 3 bases from J, leaving 10 bases between. CDR1 MDHEN and CDR2 SYDVKM come from the germline V gene. The CDR3 consists of 14 residues. CDR3 DNA: TGTGCCAGCAGTGGGGCTGGGGACACCGGGGAGCTGTTTTTT. Its protein is CASSGAGDTGELFF.

The chain employs TRBV6-2 or TRBV6-3 and TRBJ2-7, with 8 nucleotides matching TRBD1. Germline V gives CDR1 MNHEY, CDR2 SVGEGT. The CDR3 spans 16 residues. Germline trimming cut 2 bases from V and 3 bases from J; bases unmatched to any gene: 9. The CDR3 protein is CASSYRGQGSLYEQYV. CDR3 DNA sequence: TGTGCCAGCAGTTACCGAGGACAGGGTTCTCTCTACGAGCAGTACGTC.

The genes are TRBV5-1 and TRBJ1-1; 7 nucleotides align to TRBD1. Germline CDR1 reads SGHRS; CDR2 reads YFSETQ. The CDR3 has 18 residues. Trimming removed 2 bases from V and 0 bases from J; junction bases left unmatched: 13. The CDR3 DNA reads as TGCGCCAGCAGCTTAAAGACAGGGTCCTTCCGAATGAACACTGAAGCTTTCTTT. Translation: CASSLKTGSFRMNTEAFF.

The V call is TRBV7-9, the J call TRBJ2-1; 7 positions match TRBD1. The CDR3 runs to 15 residues. V was clipped by 4 bases and J by 2 bases; unmatched bases: 5. Germline loops: CDR1 SEHNR, CDR2 FQNEAQ (reference sequence). The CDR3 loop is CASSSDRDPYNEQFF. The CDR3 DNA reads TGTGCCAGCAGCTCAGACAGGGATCCCTACAATGAGCAGTTCTTC.

This rearrangement joins TRBV5-1 to TRBJ1-1; a weak D match, TRBD1 (5 bases). Germline assignment: CDR1 SGHRS and CDR2 YFSETQ. The CDR3 runs to 15 residues. The V gene lost 0 bases and the J gene lost 0 bases, with 9 bases spanning the gap. In nucleotides, the CDR3 is TGCGCCAGCAGCTTGGTACCAGGGCTGAACACTGAAGCTTTCTTT. Protein: CASSLVPGLNTEAFF.

The J gene is TRBJ1-2, the V gene TRBV10-3, with TRBD1 as a possible D gene (6 bases). V gave up 2 bases and J gave up 6 bases, with 13 bases separating them. The germline gives CDR1 ENHRY, CDR2 SYGVKD. CDR3 size: 14 residues. In DNA, the CDR3 is TGTGCCATCAGTGAGGGGGACACCGAGGATGGCTACACCTTC. Amino acid sequence: CAISEGDTEDGYTF.

This sequence joins TRBV11-2 and TRBJ1-1; TRBD1 matches 7 bases. V was clipped by 6 bases and J by 1 base; unmatched bases: 5. The CDR3 spans 14 residues. Germline loops: CDR1 SGHAT, CDR2 FQNNGV. This CDR3 reads CASRPDRANTEAFF. In nucleotides, the CDR3 is TGTGCCAGCAGACCAGACAGGGCGAACACTGAAGCTTTCTTT.

This sequence joins TRBV6-5 and TRBJ1-2, with 9 positions matching TRBD1. The junction had 8 bases not matched to a gene; V was cut back by 5 bases and J by 4 bases. CDR3 size: 15 residues. Germline V gene lookup returns CDR1 MNHEY and CDR2 SVGAGI. The CDR3: CASSPRTGDIYGYTF. Written as DNA, the CDR3 is TGTGCCAGCAGTCCTCGGACAGGGGATATCTATGGCTACACCTTC.

This clone was detected once. The genes are TRBV27 and TRBJ1-3; tentatively, D is TRBD1 (5 bases). The V gene lost 0 bases and the J gene lost 1 base, with 10 bases spanning the gap. Germline CDR1 and CDR2: MNHEY and SMNVEV (reference sequence). The CDR3 covers 16 residues. The CDR3: CASSLSYRLSGNTIYF. For the CDR3, the DNA is TGTGCCAGCAGTTTATCGTACAGGCTTTCTGGAAACACCATATATTTT.

The rearrangement uses TRBV19 and TRBJ2-2; perhaps TRBD1 as D (6 bases). The CDR3 runs to 16 residues. The V and J ends lost 5 bases and 0 bases respectively, with 13 bases between them. Germline CDR1 LNHDA, CDR2 SQIVND (reference sequence). The CDR3 DNA sequence: TGTGCCAGTAGTCTACCGGGACAAACGAACACCGGGGAGCTGTTTTTT. Translated: CASSLPGQTNTGELFF.

The V call is TRBV7-9, the J call TRBJ1-3; possible D gene TRBD1, 6 bases. Germline-derived CDR1 and CDR2 are SEHNR and FQNEAQ (reference sequence). The CDR3 has 13 residues. Trimming pared 11 bases from V and 6 bases from J, leaving 17 bases between. This CDR3 is CAVVQGFENTIYF. The CDR3 DNA follows: TGTGCCGTGGTTCAGGGGTTCGAAAACACCATATATTTT.

The J gene is TRBJ2-2, the V gene TRBV28; unclear D gene. Per germline, CDR1 MDHEN and CDR2 SYDVKM. V was cut by 2 bases and J by 2 bases, with 18 bases left in between. CDR3 length: 18 residues. The CDR3 DNA follows: TGTGCCAGCAGTTTAATTATTCTGAGAGGCTCCAACACCGGGGAGCTGTTTTTT. It yields the protein CASSLIILRGSNTGELFF. The complete variable domain, with remaining parts taken from reference TRBV28 and TRBJ2-2, reads DVKVTQSSRYLVKRTGEKVFLECVQDMDHENMFWYRQDPGLGLRLIYFSYDVKMKEKGDIPEGYSVSREKKERFSLILESASTNQTSMYLCASSLIILRGSNTGELFFGEGSRLTVL.

At least ten counts were recorded for this clone. The rearrangement uses TRBV6-5 and TRBJ2-5; TRBD2 agrees at 12 bases. In germline, CDR1 is MNHEY, CDR2 SVGAGI. V lost 6 bases to trimming and J lost 5 bases; unmatched junction nucleotides: 7. The CDR3 spans 15 residues. The CDR3: CASSGLAGIWETQYF. The CDR3 DNA sequence: TGTGCCAGCAGCGGACTAGCGGGAATTTGGGAGACCCAGTACTTC.

This clone was seen only once. The sample carries other DNA sequences with the same CDR3. The V and J genes are TRBV27 and TRBJ2-3; D call uncertain. The length of the CDR3 is 13 residues. The germline V gene has CDR1 MNHEY and CDR2 SMNVEV (reference sequence). Trimming cost V 5 bases and J 2 bases, with 8 bases left between them. CDR3 sequence: CASSLLATDTQYF. In DNA, the CDR3 is TGTGCCAGCAGTCTGTTAGCCACAGATACGCAGTATTTT.

The chain carries TRBV27 and TRBJ2-5; TRBD2 is a possible D gene (5 bases). Trimming stripped 5 bases from V and 5 bases from J, with 12 bases between. The CDR3 is made up of 13 amino acids. The germline gives CDR1 MNHEY, CDR2 SMNVEV (reference sequence). The CDR3 spells CASSGRLGETQYF. CDR3 nucleotide sequence: TGTGCCAGCAGTGGGAGACTTGGGGAGACCCAGTACTTC.

This chain links TRBV6-6 with TRBJ2-7; possibly TRBD1 for D (5 bases). The germline V gene has CDR1 MNHNY and CDR2 SVGAGI (reference sequence). The CDR3 spans 15 residues. Trimming took off 2 bases at V and 3 bases at J, with 14 bases between the two ends. CDR3 nucleotide sequence: TGTGCCAGCAGTTACAGGGCTAGGGGTAACTACGAGCAGTACGTC. It specifies CASSYRARGNYEQYV.

This chain connects TRBV29-1 to TRBJ1-2; 9 nucleotides agree with TRBD1. This CDR3 spans 13 amino acids. Losses at the gene ends were 6 bases for V and 6 bases for J; bases not matched to a gene: 8. Per germline, CDR1 SQVTM and CDR2 ANQGSEA. The CDR3 sequence is CSVDRGDRHGYTF. The CDR3 DNA reads TGCAGCGTCGACAGGGGGGATCGTCATGGCTACACCTTC.